The 22 T cell receptor beta chains below all came from one sample that was sequenced in a study of T cells expressing NK-cell markers. TCRdb re-called the 5' RACE reads and shows each CDR3 protein once, DNA omitted. This sample's clone table lists about 150,000 distinct CDR3 sequences. What was sequenced was blood T cells: a sorted CD56 or NKG2C T cell subset, CD4+ or CD8+ T cells, or bulk PBMC T cells (not recorded which). The receptors were sampled from a man in his late teens or twenties in good health.

The V and J genes are TRBV7-8 and TRBJ2-5; the TCRdb call, TRBD2, lacks DNA for checking. The CDR3 is 15 residues long. Germline CDR1 and CDR2: SGHVS and FQNEAQ. The CDR3 region is CASSLGELTQETQYF.

V is TRBV4-3 and J is TRBJ2-7; without DNA, the TCRdb call of TRBD1 cannot be checked. In germline, CDR1 is LGHNA, CDR2 YSLEER. CDR3 length: 13 residues. The CDR3 is CASSQTRGVEQYF.

The gene calls are TRBV12-3 or TRBV12-4 and TRBJ1-1. This CDR3 is built from 14 residues. The CDR3 protein is CASSLLAGRAEAFF.

This chain uses TRBV11-2 with TRBJ2-2; TCRdb picks TRBD1, but there is no DNA to check that call. The CDR3 has 17 amino acids. Germline V gene lookup returns CDR1 SGHAT and CDR2 FQNNGV. The chain's CDR3 is CASSPPASGANTGELFF.

The V and J genes are TRBV5-8 and TRBJ2-7. The CDR3 totals 13 residues. Germline values: CDR1 SGHTS, CDR2 YDEGEE. CDR3 protein: CASSRLGPYEQYF. Variable domain in full (rest from reference TRBV5-8 and TRBJ2-7): EAGVTQSPTHLIKTRGQQATLRCSPISGHTSVYWYQQALGLGLQFLLWYDEGEERNRGNFPPRFSGRQFPNYSSELNVNALELEDSALYLCASSRLGPYEQYFGPGTRLTVT.

The V gene is TRBV19, the J gene TRBJ2-1; TCRdb's D gene call, TRBD2, goes unchecked for lack of DNA. This CDR3 is built from 11 residues. Germline V gene sequence: CDR1 LNHDA, CDR2 SQIVND (reference sequence). This chain's CDR3 is CASLSGHEQFF.

The V call is TRBV24-1, the J call TRBJ2-5; TCRdb indicates TRBD1, and absent DNA this call remains unverified. The CDR3 covers 17 residues. The V gene's germline CDR1 is KGHDR and CDR2 SFDVKD. This CDR3 reads CATSDLRGSDFQETQYF.

This sequence joins TRBV19 and TRBJ2-6. Germline-derived CDR1 and CDR2 are LNHDA and SQIVND (reference sequence). The CDR3 runs to 16 residues. CDR3 protein: CASSIDRGSGANVLTF.

The gene calls are TRBV28 and TRBJ2-7. Germline-derived CDR1 and CDR2 are MDHEN and SYDVKM. The CDR3 covers 14 residues. CDR3 sequence: CASSFWRAADEQYF.

The J gene is TRBJ2-2, the V gene TRBV29-1. The CDR3 covers 11 residues. CDR1 and CDR2 from the germline V gene are SQVTM and ANQGSEA. The CDR3 protein is CSAPVTGELFF.

The V gene is TRBV4-1, the J gene TRBJ2-1; TCRdb proposes TRBD2, but this gene call is untestable without DNA. The CDR3 is 17 residues long. Germline CDR1 reads MGHRA; CDR2 reads YSYEKL. The CDR3 sequence: CASSQDDGLAGDNEQFF.

This chain joins TRBV14 and TRBJ2-3; the D call from TCRdb, TRBD1, cannot be confirmed without DNA. The CDR3 has 14 amino acids. The germline CDR1 and CDR2 sequences are SGHDN and FVKESK. The CDR3 spells CASSQYDSKDTQYF. Full variable domain (missing parts from reference TRBV14 and TRBJ2-3): EAGVTQFPSHSVIEKGQTVTLRCDPISGHDNLYWYRRVMGKEIKFLLHFVKESKQDESGMPNNRFLAERTGGTYSTLKVQPAELEDSGVYFCASSQYDSKDTQYFGPGTRLTVL.

This chain links TRBV6-2 or TRBV6-3 with TRBJ2-1; the TRBD1 assignment by TCRdb is unverifiable without DNA. The CDR3 is 13 residues long. The V gene's germline CDR1 is MNHEY and CDR2 SVGEGT. The CDR3 reads CASSYRGRSEQFF.

J is TRBJ2-1 and V is TRBV29-1; there is no DNA to check the TCRdb D call of TRBD1. The germline CDR1 and CDR2 sequences are SQVTM and ANQGSEA. The CDR3 runs to 12 residues. CDR3 amino acids: CSVFQGPNEQFF.

This rearrangement joins TRBV5-1 to TRBJ2-3; TCRdb proposes TRBD2, but this gene call is untestable without DNA. The germline gives CDR1 SGHRS, CDR2 YFSETQ. The length of the CDR3 is 18 residues. CDR3 loop: CASSLEVRLAAITDTQYF. The full variable domain, in which reference TRBV5-1 and TRBJ2-3 provide the parts outside the CDR3, is KAGVTQTPRYLIKTRGQQVTLSCSPISGHRSVSWYQQTPGQGLQFLFEYFSETQRNKGNFPGRFSGRQFSNSRSEMNVSTLELGDSALYLCASSLEVRLAAITDTQYFGPGTRLTVL.

The rearrangement links TRBV12-5 to TRBJ2-3; without DNA, the TCRdb call of TRBD1 cannot be checked. Per germline, CDR1 LGHNT and CDR2 FRNRAP. This CDR3 comprises 14 residues. The CDR3 is CASGPPLAQDTQYF.

The J gene is TRBJ2-1, the V gene TRBV13; checking the TCRdb D call of TRBD2 is not possible without DNA. Germline CDR1 and CDR2: PRHDT and FYEKMQ (reference sequence). The CDR3 consists of 12 residues. CDR3 region: CASSPGTREQFF.

This chain uses TRBV6-5 with TRBJ2-1; lacking DNA, the TRBD2 call made by TCRdb goes unchecked. The germline V gene encodes CDR1 MNHEY and CDR2 SVGAGI. The CDR3 is 19 amino acids. CDR3 in amino acids: CASSYSNNGAGSSYNEQFF.

The chain uses TRBV12-3 or TRBV12-4 and TRBJ1-6; the D call from TCRdb, TRBD1, cannot be confirmed without DNA. The CDR3 is 14 residues long. CDR3 amino acids: CASSPTGKESPLHF.

The V call is TRBV11-2, the J call TRBJ2-5. The CDR3 spans 14 residues. CDR1 and CDR2 from the germline V gene are SGHAT and FQNNGV. The CDR3 loop reads CASSLKWTEETQYF.

The chain is built from TRBV27 and TRBJ2-2; there is no DNA to check the TCRdb D call of TRBD2. From germline, CDR1 is MNHEY and CDR2 SMNVEV (reference sequence). The CDR3 length is 13 residues. CDR3 loop: CASQGLAARELFF.

V usage is TRBV7-2 and J usage is TRBJ2-7; the D call from TCRdb, TRBD1, cannot be confirmed without DNA. The CDR3 loop spans 12 amino acids. Germline V CDR1 and CDR2: SGHTA, FQGNSA. CDR3 region: CASTGGTYEQYF.